What follows are 29 T cell receptor beta chains derived from one specimen sequenced in a study of T cell clonality in common variable immunodeficiency (dated by TCRdb to 2015 to 2017). Broader findings and caveats from the paper: CVID TCRbeta sequences reportedly showed fewer deletions and N-nucleotide insertions and lacked highly modified clones with 13 or more V deletions.

Libraries came from the immunoSEQ multiplex PCR assay. The table was pulled from immuneACCESS by TCRdb, which kept in-frame rearrangements only. Such tables lose some clones; where checked, under half of the loss comes from unresolved V genes, and the rest has no known cause. The table shows under 20,000 clones here, with no singletons. The top ten clonotypes cover 5.5% to 8.5% of the sample. Their antigens are not known. Sequences were obtained from peripheral blood mononuclear cells. These receptors were obtained from a human donor with common variable immunodeficiency.

In this sample, this clone turned up a few times. Sequencing ends 3 residues short of the CDR3 end; the germline J gene provides the rest. The rearrangement uses TRBV7-9 and TRBJ2-7; D may be TRBD1 (6 bases). Trimming cost V 5 bases and J 6 bases, with 14 bases left between them. The CDR3 runs 13 residues. Germline CDR1 reads SEHNR; CDR2 reads FQNEAQ (reference sequence). CDR3 bases read: TGTGCCAGCAGCCGGGCCAGGGGCGGCGAG. Protein sequence: CASSRARGGE. In full, the CDR3 is CASSRARGGEQYF.

A word on this clone: Sequencing ends 3 residues short of the CDR3 end; the germline J gene provides the rest. V and J are TRBV30 and TRBJ1-5, with D maybe TRBD1 (5 bases). Trimming stripped 1 base from V and 5 bases from J, with 12 bases between. This CDR3 has 14 amino acids. The germline CDR1 and CDR2 sequences are GTSNPN and SVGIG (reference sequence). This CDR3 reads CAWSGAGWDQPQHF. Incomplete CDR3 DNA: TGTGCCTGGAGTGGGGCAGGGTGGGATCAGCCC. The full variable domain, completed using reference TRBV30 and TRBJ1-5, is SQTIHQWPATLVQPVGSPLSLECTVEGTSNPNLYWYRQAAGRGLQLLFYSVGIGQISSEVPQNLSASRPQDRQFILSSKKLLLSDSGFYLCAWSGAGWDQPQHFGDGTRLSIL.

This clone was seen at least ten times. The read ends 3 residues shy of where the CDR3 ends; the end is completed using the germline J gene. This rearrangement joins TRBV7-6 to TRBJ1-1; 9 bases line up with TRBD1. Germline lookup yields CDR1 SGHVS and CDR2 FNYEAQ. The CDR3 runs 15 residues. The CDR3 loop is CASSLATGTGMRAFF. The covered CDR3 bases are TGTGCCAGCAGCTTAGCAACCGGGACAGGGATGAGA.

Notes on this clone: The CDR3 goes on 3 residues after the read ends, and that part is filled in from the germline J gene. The chain employs TRBV6-2 or TRBV6-3 and TRBJ1-4; perhaps TRBD1 as D (5 bases). The CDR3 is made up of 15 amino acids. V shed 7 bases and J shed 6 bases, with 18 bases lying between them. In germline, CDR1 is MNHEY, CDR2 SVGEGT. The DNA read from the CDR3 is TGTGCCAGCAAACGTTGGGGGGTACAGGATGAAAAA. Its protein is CASKRWGVQDEK. The full CDR3 is CASKRWGVQDEKLFF.

Of note for this clone: The CDR3 end falls 3 residues outside the read, so it is completed with the germline J gene. V usage is TRBV19 and J usage is TRBJ1-2; TRBD1 matches at 7 bases. The CDR3 loop spans 14 amino acids. The V segment lost 6 bases and the J segment 3 bases; nucleotides outside the gene matches: 7. Looked up from germline, CDR1 is LNHDA and CDR2 is SQIVND (reference sequence). The CDR3 loop reads CASRSGRGDYGYTF. CDR3 DNA (partial): TGTGCCAGTAGATCCGGCAGGGGGGACTATGGC.

In this sample, this clone turned up a few times. The read ends 3 residues early relative to the CDR3; the germline J gene fills the gap. The genes are TRBV19 and TRBJ1-2; 11 bases are a match to TRBD1. The CDR3 contains 14 residues. The V gene's germline CDR1 is LNHDA and CDR2 SQIVND (reference sequence). CDR3 DNA, as far as it was read: TGTGCCAGTAGTATTGGACAGGGGGCAAGGGGC. The encoded protein is CASSIGQGARG. The complete CDR3 reads CASSIGQGARGYTF.

This clone was picked up a small number of times. The CDR3 loop is CASSEPPGQPFDGYTF. The DNA read from the CDR3 is TGTGCCAGCAGTGAACCGCCGGGACAGCCTTTTGACGGC. This chain joins TRBV6-1 and TRBJ1-2; 7 bases fit TRBD1. The read stops 3 residues short of the end of the CDR3; the missing end is completed from the germline J gene. The CDR3 sequence is 16 residues long. Germline V gene sequence: CDR1 MNHNS, CDR2 SASEGT.

This clone was detected a few times. With the read ending 3 residues before the CDR3 end, the germline J gene is used to fill in that end. V and J are TRBV7-2 and TRBJ2-3, with 8 bases lining up with TRBD2. This CDR3 contains 15 residues. CDR1 SGHTA and CDR2 FQGNSA come from the germline V gene. The trim removed 1 base at V and 2 bases at J, leaving 2 bases unmatched. The CDR3 reads CASSLGGGLTDTQYF. CDR3 bases read: TGTGCCAGCAGCTTAGGCGGGGGGCTCACAGATACG.

This clone was counted many times. The CDR3 extends 3 residues past the end of the read, so its final part is completed from the germline J gene. The chain carries TRBV19 and TRBJ2-5; D perhaps matches TRBD2 (5 bases). The CDR3 consists of 12 residues. The V gene's germline CDR1 is LNHDA and CDR2 SQIVND (reference sequence). The V gene lost 10 bases and the J gene lost 3 bases, with 12 bases spanning the gap. The part of the CDR3 DNA that was read is TGTGCCACCGTGGACTTGGAAGAGACC. As protein: CATVDLEET. The entire CDR3 reads CATVDLEETQYF.

This clone was seen ten or more times. The read ends 3 residues shy of where the CDR3 ends; the end is completed using the germline J gene. The rearrangement uses TRBV5-1 and TRBJ1-2; 8 nucleotides agree with TRBD1. The CDR3 spans 14 residues. Germline V gene data show CDR1 as SGHRS and CDR2 as YFSETQ. With 5 bases clipped from V and 3 bases from J, the junction kept 6 bases outside the gene matches. CDR3: CASRYGQGDYGYTF. Incomplete CDR3 DNA: TGCGCCAGCAGATATGGACAGGGAGACTATGGC.

Regarding this clone: The read gets to within 3 residues of the CDR3 end, and the germline J gene fills in the rest. The genes are TRBV19 and TRBJ1-5; no reliable D call. Germline CDR1 and CDR2: LNHDA and SQIVND (reference sequence). The CDR3 consists of 16 residues. V was clipped by 3 bases and J by 0 bases, with 12 bases between them. The CDR3 spells CASSMRRPGSNQPQHF. The part of the CDR3 DNA that was read is TGTGCCAGTAGTATGCGCAGGCCCGGTAGCAATCAGCCC.

This clone qualifies as medium-sized. With the read ending 3 residues before the CDR3 end, the germline J gene is used to fill in that end. The chain carries TRBV7-6 and TRBJ2-6; no clear D. This CDR3 region has 13 residues. Germline V CDR1 and CDR2: SGHVS, FNYEAQ. V shed 5 bases and J shed 4 bases, with 6 bases lying between them. The CDR3 is CASSPTGANVLTF. CDR3 DNA (partial): TGTGCCAGCAGCCCTACCGGGGCCAACGTC.

Notes on this clone: With the read ending 3 residues before the CDR3 end, the germline J gene is used to fill in that end. V usage is TRBV30 and J usage is TRBJ2-5; 13 nucleotides align to TRBD2. The CDR3 is made up of 15 amino acids. Germline CDR1 GTSNPN, CDR2 SVGIG (reference sequence). Trimming at V came to 5 bases and at J to 4 bases, leaving 7 bases not matched to a gene. The CDR3 DNA, read in part, is TGTGCCTGGGCGCCCGGACTAGCGGGAGCAGAGACC. This gives the protein CAWAPGLAGAET. The full CDR3 protein reads CAWAPGLAGAETQYF.

For this clone: Read sequence stops 3 residues before the CDR3 end, and the germline J gene provides the missing end. V gene TRBV7-9 combines with J gene TRBJ2-1, with 13 bases that match TRBD2. From germline, CDR1 is SEHNR and CDR2 FQNEAQ (reference sequence). V lost 5 bases, J lost 5 bases, and 3 bases stayed unmatched. The CDR3 runs 15 residues. CDR3 protein: CASSIGTSGDNEQFF. CDR3 bases read: TGTGCCAGCAGCATCGGGACTAGCGGGGACAATGAG.

The CDR3 bases that were read are TGTGCCAGTAGTATTTCTAGGACAGTCAATCAGCCC. Its translation is CASSISRTVNQP. The CDR3 in its entirety is CASSISRTVNQPQHF. The V and J genes are TRBV19 and TRBJ1-5; possible D gene TRBD1, 6 bases. The read ends 3 residues early relative to the CDR3; the germline J gene fills the gap. The V gene's germline CDR1 is LNHDA and CDR2 SQIVND (reference sequence). V lost 3 bases and J lost 3, with 12 bases in between. The CDR3 totals 15 residues.

Of note for this clone: With the read ending 3 residues before the CDR3 end, the germline J gene is used to fill in that end. This rearrangement joins TRBV2 to TRBJ2-3; 12 positions agree with TRBD2. V shed 6 bases, J shed 5 bases, and the junction held 6 bases outside the gene matches. CDR1 and CDR2 (germline): SNHLY, FYNNEI. This CDR3 contains 15 residues. The DNA read from the CDR3 is TGTGCCAGCAGGCTACTAGCGGGGGGAGAAGATACG. The encoded protein is CASRLLAGGEDT. The entire CDR3 is CASRLLAGGEDTQYF.

This clone was detected ten times or more. With the read ending 3 residues before the CDR3 end, the germline J gene is used to fill in that end. The rearrangement joins TRBV27 to TRBJ2-2, with D maybe TRBD2 (5 bases). This CDR3 comprises 14 residues. V gave up 5 bases and J gave up 3 bases, with 10 bases separating them. CDR1 and CDR2 from the germline V gene are MNHEY and SMNVEV (reference sequence). The CDR3 loop is CASSPSRDTGELFF. CDR3 bases read: TGTGCCAGCAGTCCTAGCAGAGACACCGGGGAG.

As to this clone: The CDR3 end is not reached by the read, which stops 3 residues before it; the germline J gene fills it in. The chain carries TRBV19 and TRBJ2-5; D possibly corresponds to TRBD2 (7 bases). The CDR3 is made up of 14 amino acids. With 8 bases removed from V and 5 bases from J, the gap between germline ends came to 18 bases. CDR1 and CDR2 from the germline V gene are LNHDA and SQIVND (reference sequence). CDR3 DNA, as far as it was read: TGTGCCAGTTCCACGGGGGGCCCGGGGGAGACC. As protein: CASSTGGPGET. The full CDR3 reads CASSTGGPGETQYF.

Regarding this clone: A read error may account for a junction end that differs from germline. From the germline J gene comes the end of the CDR3, since the read stops 3 residues before it. Other DNA sequences in this sample translate to the same CDR3. The rearrangement uses TRBV7-7 and TRBJ2-5; TRBD2 is a possible D gene (5 bases). The CDR3 length is 14 residues. Looked up from germline, CDR1 is SSHAT and CDR2 is FNYEAQ (reference sequence). CDR3: CASSQAPGGETQYF. CDR3 DNA (partial): TGTGCTAGCAGCCAGGCACCCGGAGGAGAGACC.

At least ten counts were recorded for this clone. The observed sequence ends 3 residues before the CDR3 terminus, with the missing tail filled in from the germline J gene. This chain uses TRBV7-3 with TRBJ2-1, with TRBD2 identical over 9 bases. Germline V CDR1 and CDR2: SGHTA, FQGTGA. CDR3 length: 20 residues. V trimming: 1 base; J trimming: 8 bases; junction bases outside the gene matches: 21. The CDR3 reads CASSLRGFRGPAGGSYEQFF. The part of the CDR3 DNA that was read is TGTGCCAGCAGCTTAAGGGGCTTTAGGGGGCCGGCGGGAGGGAGCTATGAG.

This clone appeared a few times. The read terminates 3 residues ahead of where the CDR3 ends, so the germline J gene completes it. The J gene is TRBJ2-5, the V gene TRBV20-1; 8 bases are shared with TRBD1. This CDR3 comprises 14 residues. The J segment lost 5 bases and the V segment lost 4 bases, leaving 9 bases of the junction unmatched. CDR1 and CDR2 from the germline V gene are DFQATT and SNEGSKA (reference sequence). The CDR3 protein is CSANTQGAGETQYF. CDR3 bases read: TGCAGTGCTAATACTCAGGGGGCCGGGGAGACC.

This clone turned up a few times. The read falls 3 residues short of the CDR3 end, and the missing part is taken from the germline J gene. The gene calls are TRBV5-6 and TRBJ2-7; no reliable D call. This CDR3 contains 14 residues. Germline values: CDR1 SGHDT, CDR2 YYEEEE. Trimming pared 0 bases from V and 0 bases from J, leaving 7 bases between. The CDR3: CASSLAVTSYEQYF. CDR3 DNA (partial): TGTGCCAGCAGCTTGGCGGTTACCTCCTACGAG.

Ten or more counts support this clone. The DNA ends 3 residues before the CDR3 does, and the rest of the CDR3 is filled in from the germline J gene. The chain employs TRBV6-2 or TRBV6-3 and TRBJ2-1; D perhaps matches TRBD1 (7 bases). The CDR3 has 15 residues. The germline CDR1 and CDR2 sequences are MNHEY and SVGEGT. Trimming stripped 6 bases from V and 7 bases from J, with 19 bases between. This chain's CDR3 is CASRRQGLLLNEQFF. CDR3 DNA (partial): TGTGCCAGCAGACGACAGGGACTTCTTTTGAATGAG.

This clone was seen only a few times. Read data end 3 residues before the CDR3 end; the end is taken from the germline J gene. V gene TRBV7-3 combines with J gene TRBJ1-1; D gene uncertain. CDR3 size: 13 residues. V shed 4 bases and J shed 1 base, with 7 bases lying between them. Germline CDR1 reads SGHTA; CDR2 reads FQGTGA. The CDR3 loop reads CASSSTRNTEAFF. The part of the CDR3 DNA that was read is TGTGCCAGCAGCTCGACAAGGAACACTGAA. Combining the CDR3 with reference TRBV7-3 and TRBJ1-1 gives the whole variable domain GAGVSQTPSNKVTEKGKYVELRCDPISGHTALYWYRQSLGQGPEFLIYFQGTGAADDSGLPNDRFFAVRPEGSVSTLKIQRTERGDSAVYLCASSSTRNTEAFFGQGTRLTVV.

This clone was counted ten times or more. The read ends 3 residues shy of where the CDR3 ends; the end is completed using the germline J gene. The V call is TRBV18, the J call TRBJ2-6; tentatively, D is TRBD1 (6 bases). CDR3 length: 16 amino acids. V lost 6 bases, J lost 2 bases, and 14 bases lay in between. Germline CDR1 KGHSH, CDR2 LQKENI. The CDR3 loop is CASSHRESPGANVLTF. CDR3 DNA (partial): TGTGCCAGCTCGCACAGGGAAAGTCCTGGGGCCAACGTC.

This clone occurred many times. The sequence runs out 3 residues before the end of the CDR3; the remainder is reconstructed from the germline J gene. The genes are TRBV29-1 and TRBJ1-2; TRBD1 might be the D (6 bases). The germline V and J ends were trimmed by 6 bases and 7 bases, with 9 bases remaining between them. The CDR3 spans 10 residues. Per the germline V gene, CDR1 is SQVTM and CDR2 is ANQGSEA. CDR3 residues: CSVDSFGYTF. The part of the CDR3 DNA that was read is TGCAGCGTGGACAGCTTTGGC.

The CDR3 loop reads CAWNAGAAGNQPQHF. Partial CDR3 DNA: TGTGCCTGGAATGCAGGGGCAGCGGGCAATCAGCCC. The chain joins TRBV30 to TRBJ1-5; D perhaps matches TRBD1 (6 bases). The read stops 3 residues short of the end of the CDR3; the missing end is completed from the germline J gene. Trimming removed 4 bases at V and 2 bases at J, with 15 bases between. This CDR3 has 15 amino acids. In germline, CDR1 is GTSNPN, CDR2 SVGIG (reference sequence).

About this clone: Read data end 3 residues before the CDR3 end; the end is taken from the germline J gene. This chain connects TRBV7-6 to TRBJ2-7; perhaps TRBD1 as D (5 bases). The CDR3 runs 14 residues. The germline V and J ends were trimmed by 0 bases and 5 bases, with 11 bases remaining between them. The V gene's germline CDR1 is SGHVS and CDR2 FNYEAQ. CDR3 DNA (partial): TGTGCCAGCAGCTTAGCGGCAGGGATCCACGAG. Residues: CASSLAAGIHE. The CDR3 in its entirety is CASSLAAGIHEQYF.

This clone has just a few counts. The missing CDR3 end, 3 residues past where the read stops, is filled in from the germline J gene. V gene TRBV7-2 combines with J gene TRBJ1-5, with D tentatively TRBD1 (5 bases). This CDR3 region has 15 residues. Per germline, CDR1 SGHTA and CDR2 FQGNSA. Deletions cut 1 base from V and 0 bases from J, with 7 bases between. CDR3: CASSLGQGSNQPQHF. CDR3 bases read: TGTGCCAGCAGCTTAGGGCAGGGTAGCAATCAGCCC.